A selection of T cell receptor beta chains follows, all from one sample in a study of T cells in Graves' hyperthyroidism and ophthalmopathy. TCRdb fed the multiplex PCR reads into MiXCR, producing one record per CDR3 protein. The table records 300,000 to 400,000 distinct CDR3 sequences, 14% of them present only once. Sequencing was carried out using blood. The receptors shown here come from a woman in her fifties or sixties with Graves' hyperthyroidism. CDR3s include the opening cysteine and the closing phenylalanine or tryptophan. The order of the fields is clone size, D gene, J gene, V gene, CDR3 DNA, CDR3 protein. A D gene is named only where the DNA matches it firmly. Expanded clones get a size class; other rows say once, few or many, or leave the size out.

clone size: .
D gene: .
J gene: TRBJ2-7
V gene: TRBV4-1
CDR3 DNA: TGCGCCAGCAGCCGTCACCTATCTTACGCGCAGTACTTC
CDR3 protein: CASSRHLSYAQYF

clone size: many
D gene: TRBD1
J gene: TRBJ2-7
V gene: TRBV6-1
CDR3 DNA: TGTGCCAGCAGTGTGGACAGGGGCGAGCAGTACTTC
CDR3 protein: CASSVDRGEQYF

clone size: many
D gene: .
J gene: TRBJ2-1
V gene: TRBV2
CDR3 DNA: TGTGCCAGCAGTGTTGGGGGGAGTGGCAATGAGCAGTTCTTC
CDR3 protein: CASSVGGSGNEQFF

clone size: many
D gene: TRBD2
J gene: TRBJ2-3
V gene: TRBV12-3/TRBV12-4
CDR3 DNA: TGTGCCAGCAGGGCTAGCGGGACTAGCACAGATACGCAGTATTTT
CDR3 protein: CASRASGTSTDTQYF

clone size: few
D gene: TRBD2
J gene: TRBJ2-5
V gene: TRBV5-1
CDR3 DNA: TGCGCCAGCAGCTTGATCTCTAGCGGGAGCGGGCAAGAGACCCAGTACTTC
CDR3 protein: CASSLISSGSGQETQYF

clone size: .
D gene: .
J gene: TRBJ1-2
V gene: TRBV5-4
CDR3 DNA: TGTGCCAGCAGCTTAATCCCAAGTAGCGGCTACACCTTC
CDR3 protein: CASSLIPSSGYTF

clone size: .
D gene: .
J gene: TRBJ2-7
V gene: TRBV19
CDR3 DNA: TGTGCCAGTAGTACTTTCGGGGGAACTTACGAGCAGTACTTC
CDR3 protein: CASSTFGGTYEQYF

clone size: many
D gene: TRBD2
J gene: TRBJ2-1
V gene: TRBV20-1
CDR3 DNA: TGCAGTGCTACCAGCGGGAGCTACAGGAACAATGAGCAGTTCTTC
CDR3 protein: CSATSGSYRNNEQFF

clone size: many
D gene: TRBD1
J gene: TRBJ2-2
V gene: TRBV11-3
CDR3 DNA: TGTGCCAGCAGCCCCCACCGACAGGGTGGGGCGAACACCGGGGAGCTGTTTTTT
CDR3 protein: CASSPHRQGGANTGELFF

clone size: .
D gene: TRBD1
J gene: TRBJ2-7
V gene: TRBV5-5
CDR3 DNA: TGTGCCAGCAGCTTGGGGGGGACAGGATCCTGCGAGCAGTACTTC
CDR3 protein: CASSLGGTGSCEQYF

clone size: many
D gene: .
J gene: TRBJ2-7
V gene: TRBV28
CDR3 DNA: TGTGCCAGCAACTCACCCGGGAGAGGTGACGAGCAGTACTTC
CDR3 protein: CASNSPGRGDEQYF

clone size: few
D gene: TRBD2
J gene: TRBJ2-1
V gene: TRBV24-1
CDR3 DNA: TGTGCCACCAGTGATGCGAGCGGGAGGGCGGTCCAGTTCTTC
CDR3 protein: CATSDASGRAVQFF

clone size: many
D gene: TRBD1
J gene: TRBJ1-2
V gene: TRBV2
CDR3 DNA: TGTGCCAGCAGTGAAGCCGACAGGGGGTGGTATGGCTACACCTTC
CDR3 protein: CASSEADRGWYGYTF

clone size: many
D gene: .
J gene: TRBJ1-2
V gene: TRBV7-9
CDR3 DNA: TGTGCCAGCAGCTTCGTTGGAGGCTATGGCTACACCTTC
CDR3 protein: CASSFVGGYGYTF

clone size: few
D gene: .
J gene: TRBJ2-6
V gene: TRBV7-8
CDR3 DNA: TGTGCCAGCAGCTCTATCCCGTTCGGGGGGCTGAGGGCCAACGTCCTGACTTTC
CDR3 protein: CASSSIPFGGLRANVLTF

clone size: .
D gene: .
J gene: TRBJ2-3
V gene: TRBV18
CDR3 DNA: TGTGCCAGCTCACCATCACACATAAGCACAGATATGCAGTATTTT
CDR3 protein: CASSPSHISTDMQYF

clone size: .
D gene: TRBD2
J gene: TRBJ2-1
V gene: TRBV20-1
CDR3 DNA: TGCAGTGCTCCCCGGGGTAGCGGGAGGGCCCCTCAGTTCTTC
CDR3 protein: CSAPRGSGRAPQFF

clone size: many
D gene: TRBD1
J gene: TRBJ2-7
V gene: TRBV6-1
CDR3 DNA: TGTGCCAGCAGTGTCCAAGGACAGGGAGGTTACGAGCAGTACTTC
CDR3 protein: CASSVQGQGGYEQYF

clone size: many
D gene: .
J gene: TRBJ2-1
V gene: TRBV15
CDR3 DNA: TGTGCCACCAGCAGAGATCGGTTAGGATTCGATGAGCAGTTCTTC
CDR3 protein: CATSRDRLGFDEQFF